Listed here is a single T cell receptor beta chain. What it binds is unknown. Regarding time point: newly diagnosed, previously untreated cHL patient sample. Negative selection with magnets was how CD8+ T cells were isolated from the thawed PBMCs. Acting as the comparison were PBMCs from newly diagnosed, untreated classical Hodgkin lymphoma. The V gene's germline CDR1 is SGHNT and CDR2 YYREEE (reference sequence). V lost 2 bases and J lost 0, with 5 bases in between. The CDR3 runs to 14 residues. The data belong to a study of PD-1 blockade in classical Hodgkin lymphoma. Findings and limits, study-wide: Causes of the repertoire differences remain undefined, possibly disease activity or prior therapy. Reports indicated that newly diagnosed patients had lower baseline TCR diversity than healthy donors did.

Data came from immunoSEQ multiplex PCR; TCRdb stores just in-frame clones and leaves some out. The sample holds roughly 20,000 clones; about 87% are singletons and the top ten take about 7%. The sample comprised CD8+ T cells from blood. The receptor's source is a human donor with classical Hodgkin lymphoma. The chain uses TRBV5-4 and TRBJ1-4; D call uncertain. The CDR3 protein is CASSFQPTNEKLFF. The CDR3 DNA follows: TGTGCCAGCAGCTTCCAGCCAACTAATGAAAAACTGTTTTTT.